This paragraph reports one T cell receptor beta chain. Its antigen is unknown. This sample is part of a study of T cells after yellow fever vaccination. Study conclusions and caveats: Peak timing came faster in the weaker secondary response, day 5 versus 15.

Germline V gives CDR1 SGHDT, CDR2 YYEEEE. This CDR3 has 16 residues. The trim removed 2 bases at V and 6 bases at J, leaving 8 bases unmatched. One entry per CDR3 protein, called by TCRdb with MiXCR from the 5' RACE reads. The data hold around 300,000 distinct CDR3 sequences, with 3.5% to 4.5% observed a single time. The starting material was PBMCs, obtained 15 days after the yellow fever booster vaccination. The chain has TRBV5-6 and TRBJ2-3; 11 positions agree with TRBD2. The receptor's source is a man aged 18 to 29 who received the YFV17D yellow fever vaccine. CDR3 in DNA: TGTGCCAGCAGCTTAGGTGGGACTAGCGGTGCGGATACGCAGTATTTT. Translated: CASSLGGTSGADTQYF.